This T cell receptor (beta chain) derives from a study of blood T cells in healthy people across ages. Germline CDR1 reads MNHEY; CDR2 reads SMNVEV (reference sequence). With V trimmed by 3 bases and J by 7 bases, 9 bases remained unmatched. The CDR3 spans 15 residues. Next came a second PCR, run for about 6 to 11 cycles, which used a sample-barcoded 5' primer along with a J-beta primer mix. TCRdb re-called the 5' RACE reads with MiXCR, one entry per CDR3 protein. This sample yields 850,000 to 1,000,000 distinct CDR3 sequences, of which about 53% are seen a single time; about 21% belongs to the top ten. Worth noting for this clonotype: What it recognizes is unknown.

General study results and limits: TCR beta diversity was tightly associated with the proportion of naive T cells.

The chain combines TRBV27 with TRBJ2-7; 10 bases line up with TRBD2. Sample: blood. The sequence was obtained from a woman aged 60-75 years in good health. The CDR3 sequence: CASSLRLAGPAEQYF. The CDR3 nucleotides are TGTGCCAGCAGTTTGCGACTAGCGGGCCCCGCTGAGCAGTACTTC.